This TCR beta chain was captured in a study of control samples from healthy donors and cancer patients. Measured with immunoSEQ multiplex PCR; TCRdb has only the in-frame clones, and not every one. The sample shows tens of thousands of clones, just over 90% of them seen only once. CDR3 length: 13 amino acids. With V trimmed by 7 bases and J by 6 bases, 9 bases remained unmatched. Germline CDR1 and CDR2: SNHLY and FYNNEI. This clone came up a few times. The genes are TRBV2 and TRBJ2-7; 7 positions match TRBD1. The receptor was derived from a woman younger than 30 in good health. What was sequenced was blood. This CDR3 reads CASTLDRPSEQYF. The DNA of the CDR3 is TGTGCCAGCACCCTGGACAGGCCCTCCGAGCAGTACTTC.